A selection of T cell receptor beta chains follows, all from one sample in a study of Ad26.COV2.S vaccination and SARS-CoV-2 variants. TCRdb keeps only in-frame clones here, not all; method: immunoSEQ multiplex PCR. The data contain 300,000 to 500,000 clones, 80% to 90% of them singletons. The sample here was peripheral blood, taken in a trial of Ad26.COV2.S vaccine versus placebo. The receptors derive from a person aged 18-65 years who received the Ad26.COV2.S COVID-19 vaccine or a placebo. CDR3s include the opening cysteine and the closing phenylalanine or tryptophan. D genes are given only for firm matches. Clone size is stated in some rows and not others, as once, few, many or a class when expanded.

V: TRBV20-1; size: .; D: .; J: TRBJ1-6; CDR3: CSASQESYNSPLHF; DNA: TGCAGTGCTAGTCAGGAGTCCTATAATTCACCCCTCCACTTT
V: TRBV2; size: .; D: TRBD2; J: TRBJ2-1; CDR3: CASRGSGPAYNEQFF; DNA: TGTGCCAGCAGAGGTAGCGGGCCCGCCTACAATGAGCAGTTCTTC
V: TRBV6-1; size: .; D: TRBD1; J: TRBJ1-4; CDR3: CASSEARQGKEKLFF; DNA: TGTGCCAGCAGTGAAGCGCGACAGGGAAAGGAAAAACTGTTTTTT
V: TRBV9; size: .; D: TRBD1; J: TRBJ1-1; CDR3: CASSVDGTANTEAFF; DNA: TGTGCCAGCAGCGTAGATGGGACAGCGAACACTGAAGCTTTCTTT
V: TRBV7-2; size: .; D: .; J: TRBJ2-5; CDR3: CASSLVVPLGTQYF; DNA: TGTGCCAGCAGCTTAGTGGTGCCCCTGGGGACCCAGTACTTC
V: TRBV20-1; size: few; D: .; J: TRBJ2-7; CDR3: CSARSVLEQYF; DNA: TGCAGTGCTAGATCAGTTCTCGAGCAGTACTTC
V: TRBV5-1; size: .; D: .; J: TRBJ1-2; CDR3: CASSFGEDYGYTF; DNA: TGCGCCAGCAGCTTCGGAGAGGACTATGGCTACACCTTC
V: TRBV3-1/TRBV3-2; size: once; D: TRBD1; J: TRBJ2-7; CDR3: CASSQDRPGTGAEFYEQYF; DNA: TGTGCCAGCAGCCAAGACCGTCCCGGGACAGGGGCGGAGTTCTACGAGCAGTACTTC
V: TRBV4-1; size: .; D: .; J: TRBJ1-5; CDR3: CASSQAGNQPQHF; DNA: TGCGCCAGCAGCCAAGCGGGGAATCAGCCCCAGCATTTT
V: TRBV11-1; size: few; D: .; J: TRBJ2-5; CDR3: CASSLGETQYF; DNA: TGTGCCAGCAGCTTAGGGGAGACCCAGTACTTC
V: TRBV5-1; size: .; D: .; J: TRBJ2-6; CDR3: CASSLDPARVSGANVLTF; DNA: TGCGCCAGCAGCTTGGATCCAGCTAGAGTCTCTGGGGCCAACGTCCTGACTTTC
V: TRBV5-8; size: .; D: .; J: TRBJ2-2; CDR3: CASNHLQVGELFF; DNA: TGTGCCAGCAACCATTTACAGGTCGGGGAGCTGTTTTTT
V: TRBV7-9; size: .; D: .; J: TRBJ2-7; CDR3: CASSPIRVGEQYF; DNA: TGTGCCAGCAGCCCGATCCGGGTAGGCGAGCAGTACTTC
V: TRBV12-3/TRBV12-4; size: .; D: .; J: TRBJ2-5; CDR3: CASSLGRRETQYF; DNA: TGTGCCAGCAGTTTGGGACGAAGAGAGACCCAGTACTTC
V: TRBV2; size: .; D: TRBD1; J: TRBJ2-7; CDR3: CASSDLDRRAYEQYF; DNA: TGTGCCAGCAGTGACTTGGACAGGAGAGCCTACGAGCAGTACTTC
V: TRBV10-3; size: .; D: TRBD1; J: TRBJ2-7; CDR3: CAISRTGSYEQYF; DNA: TGTGCCATCAGTAGGACAGGGTCTTACGAGCAGTACTTC
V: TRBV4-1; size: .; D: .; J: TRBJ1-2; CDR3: CATQDPGRNYGYTF; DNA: TGCGCCACCCAGGACCCGGGGAGAAACTATGGCTACACCTTC
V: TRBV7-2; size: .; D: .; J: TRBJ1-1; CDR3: CASSLEPAKMNTEAFF; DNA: TGTGCCAGCAGCTTAGAACCGGCAAAAATGAACACTGAAGCTTTCTTT
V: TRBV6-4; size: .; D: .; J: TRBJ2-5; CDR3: CASSEIVGETQYF; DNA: TGTGCCAGCAGTGAAATTGTGGGGGAGACCCAGTACTTC
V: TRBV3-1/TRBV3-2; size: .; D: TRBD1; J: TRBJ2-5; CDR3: CASSYDRGPVTQYF; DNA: TGTGCCAGCAGTTATGACAGGGGGCCGGTGACCCAGTACTTC
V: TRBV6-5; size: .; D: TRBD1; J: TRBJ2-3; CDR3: CASSYTGGSTDTQYF; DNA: TGTGCCAGCAGTTACACAGGGGGCTCCACAGATACGCAGTATTTT
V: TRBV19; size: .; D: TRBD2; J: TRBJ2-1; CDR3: CASSRAGGIVEQFF; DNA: TGTGCCAGTAGTAGAGCGGGGGGAATTGTTGAGCAGTTCTTC
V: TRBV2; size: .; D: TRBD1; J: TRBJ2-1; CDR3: CASSERGGDEQFF; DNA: TGTGCCAGCAGTGAACGAGGGGGCGATGAGCAGTTCTTC
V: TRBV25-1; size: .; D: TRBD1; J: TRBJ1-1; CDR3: CASSEPEGALGTEAFF; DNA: TGTGCCAGCAGTGAACCCGAGGGGGCCCTGGGCACTGAAGCTTTCTTT
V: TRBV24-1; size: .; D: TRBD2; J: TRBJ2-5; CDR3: CATSDTTSGGSQETQYF; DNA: TGTGCCACCAGTGACACGACTAGCGGGGGTTCTCAAGAGACCCAGTACTTC
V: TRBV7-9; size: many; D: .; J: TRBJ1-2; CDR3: CASSFIKQPFNYGYTF; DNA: TGTGCCAGCAGCTTTATTAAGCAGCCCTTTAACTATGGCTACACCTTC
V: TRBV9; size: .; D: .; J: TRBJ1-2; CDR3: CASSVGNYGYTF; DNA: TGTGCCAGCAGCGTAGGTAACTATGGCTACACCTTC
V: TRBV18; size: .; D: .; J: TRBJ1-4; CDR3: CASSLQGIANEKLFF; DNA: TGTGCCAGCTCATTACAGGGAATAGCTAATGAAAAACTGTTTTTT
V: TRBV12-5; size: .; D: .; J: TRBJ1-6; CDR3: CASGLYGGISNSPLHF; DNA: TGTGCTAGTGGTTTGTATGGAGGGATTTCTAATTCACCCCTCCACTTT
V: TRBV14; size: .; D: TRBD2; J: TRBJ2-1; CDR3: CASSHLSGGDEQFF; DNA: TGTGCCAGCAGCCACTTATCGGGGGGAGATGAGCAGTTCTTC
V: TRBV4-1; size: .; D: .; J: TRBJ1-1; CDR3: CASSLRGTEAFF; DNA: TGCGCCAGCAGCCTCAGGGGAACTGAAGCTTTCTTT
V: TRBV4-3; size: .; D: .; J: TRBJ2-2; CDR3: CASSQERLVGTGELFF; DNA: TGCGCCAGCAGCCAAGAACGACTAGTGGGGACCGGGGAGCTGTTTTTT
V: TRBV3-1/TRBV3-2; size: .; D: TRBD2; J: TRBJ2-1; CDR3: CASSQVVKRGSPYNEQFF; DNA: TGTGCCAGCAGCCAAGTTGTCAAGCGGGGGAGCCCTTACAATGAGCAGTTCTTC
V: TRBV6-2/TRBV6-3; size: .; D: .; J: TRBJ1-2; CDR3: CASSYSNIGYTF; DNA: TGTGCCAGCAGTTACTCGAACATCGGCTACACCTTC
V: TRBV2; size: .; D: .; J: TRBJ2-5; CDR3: CASSEGPQETQYF; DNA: TGTGCCAGCAGTGAAGGACCACAAGAGACCCAGTACTTC
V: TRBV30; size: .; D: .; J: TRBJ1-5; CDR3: CAWSVGLRPQHF; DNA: TGTGCCTGGAGTGTTGGGCTTAGGCCCCAGCATTTT
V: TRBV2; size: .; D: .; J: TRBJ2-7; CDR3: CASSDAAGMRYEQYF; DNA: TGTGCCAGCAGTGATGCGGCAGGGATGAGGTACGAGCAGTACTTC
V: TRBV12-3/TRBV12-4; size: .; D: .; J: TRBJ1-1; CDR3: CASSGGYTEAFF; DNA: TGTGCCAGCAGTGGGGGCTACACTGAAGCTTTCTTT
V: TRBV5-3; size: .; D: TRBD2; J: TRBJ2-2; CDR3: CARSGTSGGANTGELFF; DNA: TGTGCCAGAAGCGGGACTAGCGGGGGGGCGAACACCGGGGAGCTGTTTTTT
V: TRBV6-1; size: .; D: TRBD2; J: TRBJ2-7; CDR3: CASSETSGGASYEQYF; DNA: TGTGCCAGCAGTGAAACTAGCGGGGGGGCTAGCTACGAGCAGTACTTC
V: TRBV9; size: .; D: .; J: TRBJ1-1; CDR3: CASADGRGVTEAFF; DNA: TGTGCCAGCGCGGATGGGAGGGGAGTCACTGAAGCTTTCTTT
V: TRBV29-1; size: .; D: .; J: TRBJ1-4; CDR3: CSVEPRGGGEKLFF; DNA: TGCAGCGTTGAACCCAGGGGTGGTGGTGAAAAACTGTTTTTT
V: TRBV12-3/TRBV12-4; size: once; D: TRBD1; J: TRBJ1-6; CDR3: CASSSDRGPLHF; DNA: TGTGCCAGCAGTTCTGACAGGGGCCCCCTCCACTTT